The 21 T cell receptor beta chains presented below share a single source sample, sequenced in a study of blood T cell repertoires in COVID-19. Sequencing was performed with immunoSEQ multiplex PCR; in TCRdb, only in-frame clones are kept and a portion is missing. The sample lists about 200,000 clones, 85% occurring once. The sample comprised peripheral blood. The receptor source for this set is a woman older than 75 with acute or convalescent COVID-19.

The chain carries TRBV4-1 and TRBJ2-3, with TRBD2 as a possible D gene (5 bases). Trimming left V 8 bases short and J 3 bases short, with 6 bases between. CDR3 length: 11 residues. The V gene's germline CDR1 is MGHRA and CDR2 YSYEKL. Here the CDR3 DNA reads TGCGCCAGCGCGGGTACAGATACGCAGTATTTT. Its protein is CASAGTDTQYF.

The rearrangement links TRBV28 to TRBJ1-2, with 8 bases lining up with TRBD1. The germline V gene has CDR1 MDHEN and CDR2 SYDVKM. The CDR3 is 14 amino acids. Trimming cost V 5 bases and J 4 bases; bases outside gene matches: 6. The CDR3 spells CASSQGAGGYGYTF. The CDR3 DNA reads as TGTGCCAGCAGTCAGGGGGCGGGTGGCTATGGCTACACCTTC.

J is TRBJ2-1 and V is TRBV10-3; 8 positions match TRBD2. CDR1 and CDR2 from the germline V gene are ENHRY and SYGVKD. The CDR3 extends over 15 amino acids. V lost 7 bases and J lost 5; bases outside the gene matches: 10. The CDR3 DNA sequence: TGTGCCATCACCCGAAGCGGGAGTAAAAACAATGAGCAGTTCTTC. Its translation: CAITRSGSKNNEQFF.

The CDR3 reads CASSQDFAGGLTYEQYF. In DNA, the CDR3 is TGCGCCAGCAGCCAGGACTTTGCGGGAGGGCTAACCTACGAGCAGTACTTC. J is TRBJ2-7 and V is TRBV4-3; 9 bases are a match to TRBD2. The trim removed 3 bases at V and 2 bases at J, leaving 11 bases unmatched. This CDR3 is 17 amino acids long. Per germline, CDR1 LGHNA and CDR2 YSLEER.

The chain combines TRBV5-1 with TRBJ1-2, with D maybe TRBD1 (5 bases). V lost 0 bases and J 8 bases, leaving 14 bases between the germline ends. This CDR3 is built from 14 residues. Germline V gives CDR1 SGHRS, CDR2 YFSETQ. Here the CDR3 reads CASSLEEGPEGYTF. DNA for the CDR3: TGCGCCAGCAGCTTGGAGGAGGGGCCGGAGGGCTACACCTTC.

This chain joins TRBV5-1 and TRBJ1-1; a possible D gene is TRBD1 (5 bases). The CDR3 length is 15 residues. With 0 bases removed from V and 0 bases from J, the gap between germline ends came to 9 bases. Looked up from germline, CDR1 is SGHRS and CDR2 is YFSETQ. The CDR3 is CASSLDRGLNTEAFF. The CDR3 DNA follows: TGCGCCAGCAGCTTGGATAGGGGATTGAACACTGAAGCTTTCTTT.

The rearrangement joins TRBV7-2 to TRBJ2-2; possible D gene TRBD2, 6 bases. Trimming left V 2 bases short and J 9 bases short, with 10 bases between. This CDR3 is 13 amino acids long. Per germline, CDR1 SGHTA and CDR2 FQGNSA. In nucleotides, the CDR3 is TGTGCCAGCAGCTTAAGTCGCGGGAGGGAGCTGTTTTTT. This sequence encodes CASSLSRGRELFF.

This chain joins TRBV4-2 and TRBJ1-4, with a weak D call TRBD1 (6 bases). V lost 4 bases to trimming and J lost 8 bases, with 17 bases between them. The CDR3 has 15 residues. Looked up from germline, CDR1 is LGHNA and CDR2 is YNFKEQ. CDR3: CASSLTGMVWEKLFF. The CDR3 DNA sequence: TGTGCCAGCAGCCTAACAGGGATGGTTTGGGAAAAACTGTTTTTT.

This CDR3 reads CASSLAGVAGDNEQFF. The CDR3 bases are TGTGCCAGCAGCTTAGCGGGGGTAGCGGGAGATAATGAGCAGTTCTTC. The chain links TRBV7-8 to TRBJ2-1; TRBD2 matches at 9 bases. CDR3 length: 16 amino acids. The germline gives CDR1 SGHVS, CDR2 FQNEAQ. The junction had 7 bases not matched to a gene; V was cut back by 0 bases and J by 7 bases.

The CDR3 sequence is CASSYPDRVEYF. DNA of the CDR3: TGTGCCAGCAGTTACCCGGACAGGGTTGAGTACTTC. The chain has TRBV6-5 and TRBJ2-7, with TRBD1 identical over 8 bases. V shed 2 bases and J 11 bases; nucleotides not matched to a gene: 5. This CDR3 region has 12 residues. Germline-derived CDR1 and CDR2 are MNHEY and SVGAGI.

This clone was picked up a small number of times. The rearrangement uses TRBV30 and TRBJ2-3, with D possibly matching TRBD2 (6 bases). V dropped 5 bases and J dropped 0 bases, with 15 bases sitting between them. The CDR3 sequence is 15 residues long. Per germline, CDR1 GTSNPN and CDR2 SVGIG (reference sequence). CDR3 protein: CAWVLGGSSTDTQYF. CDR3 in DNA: TGTGCCTGGGTTTTAGGAGGGTCTAGCACAGATACGCAGTATTTT.

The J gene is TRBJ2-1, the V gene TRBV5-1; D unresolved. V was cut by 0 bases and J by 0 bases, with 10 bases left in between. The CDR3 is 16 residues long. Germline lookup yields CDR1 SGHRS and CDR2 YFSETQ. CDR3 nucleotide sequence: TGCGCCAGCAGCTTGGTTGGGCAGAGCTCCTACAATGAGCAGTTCTTC. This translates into CASSLVGQSSYNEQFF.

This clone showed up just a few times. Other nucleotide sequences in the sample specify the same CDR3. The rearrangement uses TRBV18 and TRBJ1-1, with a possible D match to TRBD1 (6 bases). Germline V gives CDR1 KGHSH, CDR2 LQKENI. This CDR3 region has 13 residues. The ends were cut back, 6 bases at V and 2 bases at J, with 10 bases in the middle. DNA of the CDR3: TGTGCCAGCTCCCTGGACAGAAACACTGAAGCTTTCTTT. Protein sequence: CASSLDRNTEAFF.

The DNA for the CDR3 is TGTGCCAGTAGTATATCACCCCCGGGGGAGGTTGGAGCTTTCTTT. Translation gives CASSISPPGEVGAFF. The chain couples TRBV19 to TRBJ1-1; a possible D gene is TRBD1 (5 bases). Germline loops: CDR1 LNHDA, CDR2 SQIVND (reference sequence). V lost 2 bases and J lost 10, with 20 bases in between. This CDR3 contains 15 residues.

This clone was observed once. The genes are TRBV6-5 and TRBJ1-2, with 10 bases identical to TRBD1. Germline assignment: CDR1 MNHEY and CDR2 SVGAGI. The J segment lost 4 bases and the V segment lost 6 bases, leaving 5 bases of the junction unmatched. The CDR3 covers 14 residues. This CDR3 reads CASSATGGVYGYTF. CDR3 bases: TGTGCCAGCAGCGCGACAGGGGGCGTCTATGGCTACACCTTC.

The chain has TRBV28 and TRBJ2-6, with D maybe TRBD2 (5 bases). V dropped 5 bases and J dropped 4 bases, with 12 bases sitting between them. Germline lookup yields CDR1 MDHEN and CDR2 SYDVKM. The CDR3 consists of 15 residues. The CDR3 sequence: CASSPRVSGANVLTF. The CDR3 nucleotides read TGTGCCAGCAGTCCGAGGGTTTCGGGGGCCAACGTCCTGACTTTC.

CDR3 residues: CASSITPGLLGGTEAFF. CDR3 coding DNA: TGTGCCAGTAGTATAACTCCGGGGCTCTTAGGGGGCACTGAAGCTTTCTTT. The chain recombines TRBV19 with TRBJ1-1; TRBD1 is a possible D gene (6 bases). Trimming took off 2 bases at V and 4 bases at J, with 20 bases between the two ends. This CDR3 contains 17 residues. Germline V lookup: CDR1 LNHDA, CDR2 SQIVND (reference sequence).

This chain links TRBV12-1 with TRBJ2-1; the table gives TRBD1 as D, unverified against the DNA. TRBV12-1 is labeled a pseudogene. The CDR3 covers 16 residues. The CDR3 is CASSFRQGAVMPPQFF. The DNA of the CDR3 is TGTGCCAGCAGCTTTAGGCAGGGGGCGGTCATGCCCCCACAGTTCTTC.

CDR3 DNA sequence: TGCGCCAGCAGCTTCGGACTAGCGGGAGTGCAAATGGGAGAGACCCAGTACTTC. Amino acids: CASSFGLAGVQMGETQYF. This rearrangement joins TRBV5-1 to TRBJ2-5; 13 bases are shared with TRBD2. V dropped 2 bases and J dropped 4; count of bases not matched to a gene: 11. The V gene's germline CDR1 is SGHRS and CDR2 YFSETQ. This CDR3 is built from 18 residues.

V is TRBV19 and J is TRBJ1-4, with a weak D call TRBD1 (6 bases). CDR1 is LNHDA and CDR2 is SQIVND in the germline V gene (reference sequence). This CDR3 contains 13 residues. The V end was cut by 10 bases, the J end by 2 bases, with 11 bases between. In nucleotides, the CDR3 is TGTGCCACCAAACAGGGCACTAATGAAAAACTGTTTTTT. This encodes CATKQGTNEKLFF.

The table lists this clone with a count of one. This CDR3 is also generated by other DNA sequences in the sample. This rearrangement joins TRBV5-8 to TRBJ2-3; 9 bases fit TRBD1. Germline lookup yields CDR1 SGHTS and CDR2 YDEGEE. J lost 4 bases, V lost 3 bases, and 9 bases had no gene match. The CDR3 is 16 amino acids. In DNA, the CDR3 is TGTGCCAGCAGCTCGGGGACAGGGAATATCCCAGATACGCAGTATTTT. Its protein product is CASSSGTGNIPDTQYF.